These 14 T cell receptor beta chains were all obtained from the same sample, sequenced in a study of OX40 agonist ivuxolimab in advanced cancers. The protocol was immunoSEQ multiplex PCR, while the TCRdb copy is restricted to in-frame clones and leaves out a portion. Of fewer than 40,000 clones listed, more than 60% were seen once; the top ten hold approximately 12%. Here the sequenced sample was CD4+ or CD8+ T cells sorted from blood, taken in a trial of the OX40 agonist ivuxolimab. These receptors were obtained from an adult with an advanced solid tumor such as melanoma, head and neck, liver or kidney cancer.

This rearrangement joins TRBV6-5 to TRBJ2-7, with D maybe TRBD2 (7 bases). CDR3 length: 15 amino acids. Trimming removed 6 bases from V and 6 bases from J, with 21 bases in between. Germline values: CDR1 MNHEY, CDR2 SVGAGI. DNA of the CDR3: TGTGCCAGCAGCCGACGGGGGGCAGGGGCGGTCGAGCAGTACTTC. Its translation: CASSRRGAGAVEQYF.

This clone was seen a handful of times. CDR3 in amino acids: CASSIRAQNYEQYF. CDR3 nucleotide sequence: TGTGCCAGTAGTATCAGGGCCCAAAACTACGAGCAGTACTTC. The chain links TRBV19 to TRBJ2-7; a weak D match, TRBD1 (5 bases). This CDR3 region has 14 residues. Per the germline V gene, CDR1 is LNHDA and CDR2 is SQIVND (reference sequence). Trimming left V 3 bases short and J 3 bases short, with 12 bases between.

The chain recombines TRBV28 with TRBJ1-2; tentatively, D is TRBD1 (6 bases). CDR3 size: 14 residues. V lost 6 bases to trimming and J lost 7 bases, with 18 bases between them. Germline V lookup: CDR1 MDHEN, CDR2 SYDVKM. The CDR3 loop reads CASSPRTAAGGYTF. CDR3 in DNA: TGTGCCAGCAGCCCTCGGACAGCCGCGGGTGGCTACACCTTC.

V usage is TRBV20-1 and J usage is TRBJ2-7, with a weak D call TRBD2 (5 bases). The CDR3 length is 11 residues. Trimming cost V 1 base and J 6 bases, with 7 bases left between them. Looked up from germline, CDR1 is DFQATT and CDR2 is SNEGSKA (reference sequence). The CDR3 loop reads CSARAGFEQYF. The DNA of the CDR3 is TGCAGTGCTAGAGCGGGGTTCGAGCAGTACTTC.

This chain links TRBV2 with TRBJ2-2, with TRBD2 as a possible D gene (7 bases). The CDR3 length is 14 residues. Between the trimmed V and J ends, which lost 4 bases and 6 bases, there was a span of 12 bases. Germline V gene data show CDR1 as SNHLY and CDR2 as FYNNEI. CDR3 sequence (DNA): TGTGCCAGCAGTGTCTCGGGGGGCTCCGGGGAGCTGTTTTTT. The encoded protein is CASSVSGGSGELFF.

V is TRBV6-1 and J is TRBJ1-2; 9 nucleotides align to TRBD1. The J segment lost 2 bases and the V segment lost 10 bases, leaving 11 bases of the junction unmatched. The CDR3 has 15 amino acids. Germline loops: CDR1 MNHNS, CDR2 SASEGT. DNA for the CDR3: TGTGCCATTACGGGAACGGGACAGGGAAACTATGGCTACACCTTC. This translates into CAITGTGQGNYGYTF.

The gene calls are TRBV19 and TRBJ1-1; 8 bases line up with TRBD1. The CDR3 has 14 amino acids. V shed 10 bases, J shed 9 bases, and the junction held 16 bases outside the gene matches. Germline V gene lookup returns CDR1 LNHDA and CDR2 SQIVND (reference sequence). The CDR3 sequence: CATHSGTGGRQAFF. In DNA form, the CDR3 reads TGTGCCACCCATTCCGGGACAGGAGGCCGTCAAGCTTTCTTT.

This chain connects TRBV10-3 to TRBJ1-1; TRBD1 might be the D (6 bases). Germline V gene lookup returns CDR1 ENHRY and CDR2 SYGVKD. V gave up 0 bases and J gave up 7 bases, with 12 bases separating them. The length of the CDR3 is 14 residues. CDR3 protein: CAISESPGASEAFF. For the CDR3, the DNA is TGTGCCATCAGTGAGTCACCAGGGGCGAGTGAAGCTTTCTTT.

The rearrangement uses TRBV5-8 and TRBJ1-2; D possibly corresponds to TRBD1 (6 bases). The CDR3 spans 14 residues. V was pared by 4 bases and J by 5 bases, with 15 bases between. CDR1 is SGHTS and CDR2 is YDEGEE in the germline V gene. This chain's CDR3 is CASSGVRGAYGYTF. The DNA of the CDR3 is TGTGCCAGCAGCGGTGTGAGGGGGGCATATGGCTACACCTTC.

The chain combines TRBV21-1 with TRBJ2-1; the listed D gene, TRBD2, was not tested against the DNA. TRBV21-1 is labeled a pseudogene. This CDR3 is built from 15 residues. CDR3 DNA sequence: TGTGCCAGCGATTTAGGGACTTCGTCCTACAATGAGCAGTTCTTC. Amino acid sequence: CASDLGTSSYNEQFF.

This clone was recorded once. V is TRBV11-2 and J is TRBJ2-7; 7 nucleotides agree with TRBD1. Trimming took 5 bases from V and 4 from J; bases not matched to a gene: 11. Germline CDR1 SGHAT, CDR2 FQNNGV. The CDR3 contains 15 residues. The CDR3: CASSDPTGTAYEQYF. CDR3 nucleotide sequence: TGTGCCAGCAGCGACCCTACCGGGACAGCTTACGAGCAGTACTTC.

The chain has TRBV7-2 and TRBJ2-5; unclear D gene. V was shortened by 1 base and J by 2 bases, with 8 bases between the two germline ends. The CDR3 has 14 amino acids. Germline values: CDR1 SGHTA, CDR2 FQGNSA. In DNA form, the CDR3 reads TGTGCCAGCAGCTTAGGGCCTAGTCAAGAGACCCAGTACTTC. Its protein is CASSLGPSQETQYF.

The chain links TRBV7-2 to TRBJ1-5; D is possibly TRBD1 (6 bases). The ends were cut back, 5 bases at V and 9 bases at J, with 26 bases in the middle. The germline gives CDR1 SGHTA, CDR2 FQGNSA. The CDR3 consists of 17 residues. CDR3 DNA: TGTGCCAGCAGCAAATACGGGACATCCTTCCCCCTGGCGCCCCAGCATTTT. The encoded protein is CASSKYGTSFPLAPQHF.

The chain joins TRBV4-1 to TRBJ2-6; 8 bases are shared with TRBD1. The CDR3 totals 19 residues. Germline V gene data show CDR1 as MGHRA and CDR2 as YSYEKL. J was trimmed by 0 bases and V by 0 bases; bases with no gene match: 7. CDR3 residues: CASSQDGTRGPSGANVLTF. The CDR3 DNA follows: TGCGCCAGCAGCCAAGATGGGACCAGGGGGCCCTCTGGGGCCAACGTCCTGACTTTC.